This TCR beta chain is drawn from a study of regulatory T cells in long-lasting Graves disease. This clonotype was recorded at least ten times. Per germline, CDR1 MNHEY and CDR2 SMNVEV (reference sequence). Trimming stripped 2 bases from V and 1 base from J, with 7 bases between. The CDR3 is 14 amino acids. Described time point: newly diagnosed GD, antithyroid drugs for less than 3 months. PBMC-extracted RNA yielded the TCR library. Through Arm-PCR of CDR3 regions and iRepertoire HTBI primers, TCR beta libraries were built. TCRdb reanalysed the multiplex PCR reads using MiXCR and keeps one entry per CDR3 protein. The table has 400,000 to 500,000 distinct CDR3 sequences, 15% seen once; the top ten hold under 9%. These same records also appear under a second study, on T cells in Graves' hyperthyroidism and ophthalmopathy.

The V gene is TRBV27, the J gene TRBJ2-3; D not resolved. The source is a woman aged 40 to 50 with Graves disease. The sequencing used peripheral blood mononuclear cells (PBMCs), collected at new diagnosis, from a patient treated with antithyroid drugs. CDR3 amino acids: CASSLQAGTDTQYF. CDR3 DNA sequence: TGTGCCAGCAGTTTACAAGCCGGCACAGATACGCAGTATTTT.